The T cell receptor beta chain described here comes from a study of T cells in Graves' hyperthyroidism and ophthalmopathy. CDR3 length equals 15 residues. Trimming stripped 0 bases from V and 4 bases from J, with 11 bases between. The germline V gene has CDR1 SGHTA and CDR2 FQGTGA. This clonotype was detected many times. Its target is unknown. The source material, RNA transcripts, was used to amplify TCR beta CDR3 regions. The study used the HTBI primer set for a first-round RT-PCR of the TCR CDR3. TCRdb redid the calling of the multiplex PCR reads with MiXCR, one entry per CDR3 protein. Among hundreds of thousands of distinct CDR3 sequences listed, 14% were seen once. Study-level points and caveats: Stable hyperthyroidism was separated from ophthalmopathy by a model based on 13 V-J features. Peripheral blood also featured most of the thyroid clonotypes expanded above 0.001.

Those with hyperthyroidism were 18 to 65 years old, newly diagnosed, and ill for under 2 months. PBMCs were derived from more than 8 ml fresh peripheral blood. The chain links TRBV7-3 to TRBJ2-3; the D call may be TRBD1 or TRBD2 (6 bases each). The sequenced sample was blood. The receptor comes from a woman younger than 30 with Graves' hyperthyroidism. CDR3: CASSLTLGGPDTQYF. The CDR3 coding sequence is TGTGCCAGCAGCTTAACGTTAGGGGGGCCAGATACGCAGTATTTT.